A single sample gave rise to the 7 T cell receptor beta chains below, sequenced in a study of T cell responses to AZD1222 COVID-19 vaccine. Repertoires were generated with immunoSEQ multiplex PCR, while TCRdb's copy carries only in-frame clones and drops some. The sample contains around 150,000 clones, about 92% of which appear only once. The material sequenced was peripheral blood, taken 28 days after the second AZD1222 dose. These receptor sequences come from an adult who received the AZD1222 COVID-19 vaccine.

A remark on this clone: Other DNA sequences in the sample encode the same CDR3. The chain joins TRBV30 to TRBJ1-2; the D is unclear. Trimming shortened V by 2 bases and J by 3 bases, and 4 bases separated the two germline ends. The germline gives CDR1 GTSNPN, CDR2 SVGIG (reference sequence). This CDR3 contains 11 residues. CDR3 sequence (DNA): TGTGCCTGGAGTAGGGACTATGGCTACACCTTC. Translated: CAWSRDYGYTF.

The V and J genes are TRBV6-2 or TRBV6-3 and TRBJ1-1; D is possibly TRBD1 (5 bases). V was trimmed by 6 bases and J by 1 base, leaving 12 bases between them. The germline CDR1 and CDR2 sequences are MNHEY and SVGEGT. The CDR3 runs to 14 residues. The CDR3 nucleotides are TGTGCCAGCAGCTTCTATGACAGGAACACTGAAGCTTTCTTT. Residues: CASSFYDRNTEAFF.

The chain recombines TRBV5-5 with TRBJ1-6; 8 positions match TRBD1. Unmatched junction bases numbered 2, after V lost 0 bases and J lost 6 bases. Germline-derived CDR1 and CDR2 are SGHKS and YYEKEE (reference sequence). CDR3 length equals 15 residues. CDR3 protein: CASSLEDRANSPLHF. The CDR3 region has the DNA TGTGCCAGCAGCTTGGAGGACAGGGCTAATTCACCCCTCCACTTT.

The rearrangement uses TRBV11-2 and TRBJ2-7; 8 bases fit TRBD2. With 1 base clipped from V and 3 bases from J, the junction kept 5 bases outside the gene matches. The CDR3 totals 15 residues. Germline loops: CDR1 SGHAT, CDR2 FQNNGV. The CDR3 protein is CASSLVATSGYEQYF. Here the CDR3 DNA reads TGTGCCAGCAGCTTAGTAGCAACTAGCGGCTACGAGCAGTACTTC.

This chain joins TRBV18 and TRBJ1-1; TRBD1 aligns across 7 bases. This CDR3 has 14 residues. V lost 4 bases, J lost 1 base, and 3 bases stayed unmatched. Per the germline V gene, CDR1 is KGHSH and CDR2 is LQKENI. The CDR3 sequence is CASSLGQTNTEAFF. The CDR3, as DNA: TGTGCCAGCTCACTGGGACAGACGAACACTGAAGCTTTCTTT.

The J gene is TRBJ2-1, the V gene TRBV5-1; 9 positions match TRBD1. From germline, CDR1 is SGHRS and CDR2 YFSETQ. With V trimmed by 8 bases and J by 8 bases, 14 bases remained unmatched. The CDR3 has 15 amino acids. In nucleotides, the CDR3 is TGCGCCAGTGCTACCACAGGGGGCGCTTTCTATGAGCAGTTCTTC. Residues: CASATTGGAFYEQFF.

The V gene is TRBV7-2, the J gene TRBJ1-2; D may be TRBD1 (5 bases). Germline V lookup: CDR1 SGHTA, CDR2 FQGNSA. The germline V and J ends were trimmed by 5 bases and 4 bases, with 11 bases remaining between them. The CDR3 contains 13 residues. The CDR3 DNA reads as TGTGCCAGCAGCCCCGACAGAACCTATGGCTACACCTTC. It is translated as CASSPDRTYGYTF.